This record covers a single T cell receptor (beta chain). This sample is part of a study of blood T cell repertoires in COVID-19. The CDR3 covers 13 residues. The V gene end was trimmed by 3 bases and the J gene end by 8 bases; junction bases not matched to a gene: 4. Germline loops: CDR1 SGHTA, CDR2 FQGTGA. TCRdb's table, derived via immunoSEQ multiplex PCR, lists solely in-frame clones and lacks some. The table includes some 200,000 clones, almost 85% detected once. The chain uses TRBV7-3 and TRBJ1-1, with 9 bases aligning to TRBD1. This clonotype was sampled from a woman in her 70s with COVID-19, enrolled during active disease. The specimen sequenced was peripheral blood. CDR3 residues: CASSFLDRGEAFF. CDR3 bases: TGTGCCAGCAGCTTCCTAGACAGGGGGGAAGCTTTCTTT.